A single sample is the source of the 18 T cell receptor beta chains below, sequenced in a study of T cell responses to AZD1222 COVID-19 vaccine. Measured with immunoSEQ multiplex PCR; TCRdb has only the in-frame clones, and not every one. The sample consists of more than 85,000 clones, about 91% of them appearing once. The sequenced sample was peripheral blood, obtained 28 days after the second AZD1222 dose. These receptors originate from an adult who received the AZD1222 COVID-19 vaccine.

About this clone: Likely a read error: the CDR3 ends without its conserved phenylalanine or tryptophan. The DNA is omitted, as the CDR3 cannot be located on it reliably, and the CDR3 follows TCRdb's listing. The chain employs TRBV9 and TRBJ2-7; TRBD2, the table's D call, lacks a check against the DNA. The CDR3 is 9 residues long, counting both termini. In germline, CDR1 is SGDLS, CDR2 YYNGEE. The CDR3 sequence: CASTLRRPR.

The chain recombines TRBV3-1 (or the pseudogene TRBV3-2) with TRBJ2-2; 14 bases match TRBD2. V shed 4 bases and J 8 bases; nucleotides not matched to a gene: 3. CDR3 length equals 15 residues. Germline V CDR1 and CDR2: LGHDT, YNNKEL (reference sequence). The CDR3 protein is CASSLGLAGVGELFF. The CDR3 DNA reads TGTGCCAGCAGCCTGGGACTAGCGGGAGTGGGGGAGCTGTTTTTT.

The V call is TRBV11-3, the J call TRBJ1-3; unclear D gene. This CDR3 is 17 amino acids long. Germline V gene data show CDR1 as SGHNT and CDR2 as YENEEA. Trimming took off 1 base at V and 0 bases at J, with 13 bases between the two ends. Written as DNA, the CDR3 is TGTGCCAGCAGCTTAGGGAACGGGCGGTCCTCTGGAAACACCATATATTTT. Translating gives CASSLGNGRSSGNTIYF.

The chain recombines TRBV6-5 with TRBJ2-7; D is tentatively TRBD1 or TRBD2 (5 bases each). Trimming took off 2 bases at V and 4 bases at J, with 9 bases between the two ends. Germline-derived CDR1 and CDR2 are MNHEY and SVGAGI. CDR3 length: 13 amino acids. CDR3 bases: TGTGCCAGCAGTTACGAGTGGGGGTACGAGCAGTACTTC. It yields the protein CASSYEWGYEQYF.

This clone has more than one count but fewer than ten. V and J are TRBV7-2 and TRBJ1-1; a possible D gene is TRBD1 (5 bases). This CDR3 has 13 residues. The V end was cut by 7 bases, the J end by 4 bases, with 13 bases between. Germline V gene lookup returns CDR1 SGHTA and CDR2 FQGNSA. The CDR3 coding sequence is TGTGCCAGCACCCGGGGCTTGAGCACTGAAGCTTTCTTT. Translating gives CASTRGLSTEAFF.

This clone was detected once. V is TRBV19 and J is TRBJ1-4; no clear D. The germline V gene has CDR1 LNHDA and CDR2 SQIVND (reference sequence). The V gene lost 6 bases and the J gene lost 9 bases, with 17 bases spanning the gap. The CDR3 runs 14 residues. CDR3 region: CASRKVESGKKLFF. CDR3 coding DNA: TGTGCCAGTAGGAAAGTAGAAAGCGGTAAAAAACTGTTTTTT.

This sequence joins TRBV6-5 and TRBJ1-1; the match to TRBD1 covers 7 bases. The CDR3 extends over 16 amino acids. Germline assignment: CDR1 MNHEY and CDR2 SVGAGI. The V gene end was trimmed by 2 bases and the J gene end by 4 bases; junction bases not matched to a gene: 10. The CDR3 protein is CASSYRRIQGPTEAFF. The DNA for the CDR3 is TGTGCCAGCAGTTACCGACGAATACAGGGGCCCACTGAAGCTTTCTTT.

This chain uses TRBV7-9 with TRBJ1-4, with unresolved D. Between the trimmed V and J ends, which lost 7 bases and 2 bases, there was a span of 14 bases. The CDR3 totals 15 residues. Germline V lookup: CDR1 SEHNR, CDR2 FQNEAQ (reference sequence). This chain's CDR3 is CASKGAAATNEKLFF. CDR3 coding DNA: TGTGCCAGCAAGGGAGCCGCGGCCACTAATGAAAAACTGTTTTTT. The full variable domain, with the rest looked up from reference TRBV7-9 and TRBJ1-4, is DTGVSQNPRHKITKRGQNVTFRCDPISEHNRLYWYRQTLGQGPEFLTYFQNEAQLEKSRLLSDRFSAERPKGSFSTLEIQRTEQGDSAMYLCASKGAAATNEKLFFGSGTQLSVL.

This sequence joins TRBV5-1 and TRBJ1-2, with D perhaps TRBD1 (6 bases). This CDR3 has 14 amino acids. Germline V lookup: CDR1 SGHRS, CDR2 YFSETQ. Trimming shortened V by 4 bases and J by 6 bases, and 16 bases separated the two germline ends. The CDR3 reads CASSAGEQGDGYTF. CDR3 coding DNA: TGCGCCAGCAGCGCGGGGGAACAGGGCGATGGCTACACCTTC.

V is TRBV19 and J is TRBJ1-6; 8 nucleotides align to TRBD1. The CDR3 length is 13 residues. V gave up 5 bases and J gave up 12 bases; unmatched junction bases: 6. The germline gives CDR1 LNHDA, CDR2 SQIVND (reference sequence). This chain's CDR3 is CASSVDRGRPLHF. The DNA of the CDR3 is TGTGCCAGTAGTGTCGACAGGGGTCGACCCCTCCACTTT.

The rearrangement joins TRBV7-9 to TRBJ2-7, with 11 bases matching TRBD1. The length of the CDR3 is 16 residues. The V gene end was trimmed by 3 bases and the J gene end by 5 bases; junction bases not matched to a gene: 9. Germline V CDR1 and CDR2: SEHNR, FQNEAQ (reference sequence). This CDR3 is CASSLLGQGAFDEQYF. CDR3 nucleotides: TGTGCCAGCAGCTTGCTCGGACAGGGGGCTTTCGACGAGCAGTACTTC.

The V call is TRBV2, the J call TRBJ1-1; D not resolved. With 0 bases removed from V and 5 bases from J, the gap between germline ends came to 7 bases. This CDR3 region has 13 residues. Per the germline V gene, CDR1 is SNHLY and CDR2 is FYNNEI. Written as DNA, the CDR3 is TGTGCCAGCAGTGAAGCCGTTAAGACTGAAGCTTTCTTT. Amino acid sequence: CASSEAVKTEAFF.

The chain recombines TRBV15 with TRBJ1-3; 8 bases map to TRBD1. Germline V gene sequence: CDR1 LNHNV, CDR2 YYDKDF (reference sequence). With 6 bases clipped from V and 0 bases from J, the junction kept 4 bases outside the gene matches. CDR3 length: 15 amino acids. CDR3 in DNA: TGTGCCACCAGTATTGGACAGGGCTCTGGAAACACCATATATTTT. This sequence encodes CATSIGQGSGNTIYF.

The chain couples TRBV23-1 to TRBJ2-7; D is undetermined. TRBV23-1 falls under the ORF class, with uncertain function. V was shortened by 0 bases and J by 0 bases, with 12 bases between the two germline ends. CDR3 length: 16 amino acids. CDR3 in amino acids: CASSQSERYPSYEQYF. The CDR3 DNA reads as TGCGCCAGCAGTCAATCCGAACGATACCCCTCCTACGAGCAGTACTTC.

The CDR3 loop is CASSPWTGSYNSPLHF. The CDR3 bases are TGTGCCAGCTCACCGTGGACAGGGTCCTATAATTCACCCCTCCACTTT. The chain links TRBV18 to TRBJ1-6; the match to TRBD1 covers 8 bases. The CDR3 consists of 16 residues. V trimming: 3 bases; J trimming: 1 base; junction bases outside the gene matches: 2. Per germline, CDR1 KGHSH and CDR2 LQKENI.

The V gene is TRBV9, the J gene TRBJ1-1; D is possibly TRBD1 (6 bases). Germline assignment: CDR1 SGDLS and CDR2 YYNGEE. There are 14 residues in the CDR3. Trimming stripped 2 bases from V and 5 bases from J, with 13 bases between. CDR3: CASSVSGVGTEAFF. The CDR3 DNA reads TGTGCCAGCAGCGTCTCAGGGGTTGGGACTGAAGCTTTCTTT. Full variable domain (missing parts from reference TRBV9 and TRBJ1-1): DSGVTQTPKHLITATGQRVTLRCSPRSGDLSVYWYQQSLDQGLQFLIQYYNGEERAKGNILERFSAQQFPDLHSELNLSSLELGDSALYFCASSVSGVGTEAFFGQGTRLTVV.

The gene calls are TRBV6-6 and TRBJ1-4; no reliable D call. Germline V gives CDR1 MNHNY, CDR2 SVGAGI (reference sequence). The CDR3 runs 11 residues. Trimming cost V 7 bases and J 5 bases, with 5 bases left between them. The CDR3 nucleotides are TGTGCCAGCATGGGGAATGAAAAACTGTTTTTT. Residues: CASMGNEKLFF.

The chain carries TRBV6-5 and TRBJ2-3; D call uncertain. V was cut by 5 bases and J by 2 bases, with 5 bases left in between. The CDR3 spans 12 residues. The germline V gene has CDR1 MNHEY and CDR2 SVGAGI. DNA for the CDR3: TGTGCCAGCAGTAAAAACACAGATACGCAGTATTTT. It yields the protein CASSKNTDTQYF.